This passage covers 2 T cell receptor beta chains from one sample sequenced in a study of identical twins. TCRdb used MiXCR to reprocess the 5' RACE reads, holding one entry per CDR3 protein. The sample holds approximately 700,000 distinct CDR3 sequences; around a sixth are singletons and the top ten take around 13%. These sequences were also reported in another study, on T cells expressing NK-cell markers.

The specimen was PBMCs. The receptors stem from a woman between 18 and 29 years old in good health.

In DNA form, the CDR3 reads TGTGCCAGTAGTAAGAAAGAACTCTTAAGCTACGAGCAGTACTTC. This gives the protein CASSKKELLSYEQYF. The chain joins TRBV19 to TRBJ2-7; D remains unclear. Deletions cut 4 bases from V and 3 bases from J, with 16 bases between. Germline CDR1 LNHDA, CDR2 SQIVND (reference sequence). This CDR3 is built from 15 residues.

The chain couples TRBV6-2 or TRBV6-3 to TRBJ1-1, with D possibly matching TRBD1 (6 bases). Germline CDR1 and CDR2: MNHEY and SVGEGT. This CDR3 is 16 amino acids long. V lost 3 bases, J lost 0 bases, and 14 bases lay in between. The chain's CDR3 is CASSYRGASLNTEAFF. Here the CDR3 DNA reads TGTGCCAGCAGTTATCGGGGGGCCTCCTTGAACACTGAAGCTTTCTTT.